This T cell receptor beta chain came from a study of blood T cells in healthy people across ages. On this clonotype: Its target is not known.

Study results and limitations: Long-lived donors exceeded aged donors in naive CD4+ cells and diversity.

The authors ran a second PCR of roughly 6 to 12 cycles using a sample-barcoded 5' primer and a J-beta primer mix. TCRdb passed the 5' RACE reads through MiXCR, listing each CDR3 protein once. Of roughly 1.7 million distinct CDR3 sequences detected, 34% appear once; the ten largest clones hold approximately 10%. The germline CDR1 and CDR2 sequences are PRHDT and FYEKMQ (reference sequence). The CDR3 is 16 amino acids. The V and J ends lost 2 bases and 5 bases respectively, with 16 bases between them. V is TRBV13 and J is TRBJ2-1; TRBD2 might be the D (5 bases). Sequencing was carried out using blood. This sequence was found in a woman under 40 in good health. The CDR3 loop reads CASSLRLISAHNEQFF. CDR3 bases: TGTGCCAGCAGCTTACGACTAATCAGCGCTCACAATGAGCAGTTCTTC.